The present T cell receptor (beta chain) was sequenced within a study of early T cells in non-severe SARS-CoV-2 infection (dated by TCRdb to the early 2020s). Notes on the research overall: TCR sequencing used bulk RNA from unsorted whole blood, so alpha and beta chains could not be paired.

Results and caveats for the whole study, not just this receptor: Matching against VDJdb was skewed toward anti-spike CD8 responses, likely underestimated virus-specific expansions, and missed private and CD4 specificities.

There are 16 amino acids in the CDR3, from cysteine to phenylalanine inclusive. Just CDR3 DNA is preserved here, 48 bases in frame from base 1. The study was a case-control design nested within a healthcare worker cohort in London, UK, with weekly nasopharyngeal swab PCR tests and blood sampling. Healthcare workers were recruited during the week of the UK lockdown, between 23 and 31 March 2020, and followed weekly for up to about 15 weeks. A word on this clonotype: Its specific antigen is unknown. It has no much larger one-base neighbor in the sample; base qualities were not kept.

The library was produced with 5' RACE. Sequencing was carried out with a NextSeq 500. Unique molecular identifiers were attached to individual cDNA molecules in the TCR library protocol so that sequencing error and PCR bias could be corrected. Sequencing covered both TCR alpha and beta chains, and within each sample the abundances of alpha and beta sequences were tightly co-correlated. The authors processed their data as follows. V gene, J gene and CDR3 annotation of TCR sequences was performed with Decombinator V4. TCRs were defined as expanded if a significant change between any two time points was detected under a Poisson model with p below 0.0001. TCR abundances were normalised to the total number of TCRs sequenced per sample and were expressed as counts per million. MAIT TCRs were defined by TRAV1-2 paired with TRAJ12, TRAJ20 or TRAJ33, and iNKT TCRs by TRAV10 paired with TRAJ18. VDJdb, accessed 1 November 2021, was searched for CMV, EBV and SARS-CoV-2 annotated TCRs, with TCRs annotated for multiple antigens excluded. Using fastp at Q25 and MiXCR, TCRdb reprocessed the public reads and kept productive beta chains. CDR3 protein sequences are deduplicated, and each keeps its most common genes and DNA. The V and J calls come from TCRdb's annotation, not from the publication. A total of about 28,000 distinct CDR3 sequences appear in this sample, approximately 5.2% of them only once. Under 7% of the sample rests with the top ten.

The sample taken for sequencing was whole blood. The TCR was taken from an adult who was a healthcare worker with PCR-confirmed SARS-CoV-2 infection or an uninfected control (not recorded which). The rearranged segments are TRBV3-2 and TRBJ1-5; whether TRBD1, the table's D call, matches the DNA was not checked. TRBV3-2 represents a pseudogene. The CDR3 amino acid sequence is: CASSLQGWPNNQPQHF. The nucleotide sequence reads as follows: TGTGCCAGCAGCCTACAGGGTTGGCCCAACAATCAGCCCCAGCATTTT.